This TCR beta chain is drawn from a study of T cell responses to AZD1222 COVID-19 vaccine. The study's findings and limits: CD4 TCRs covered the whole spike, strongest at regions 160-218 and 743-854. It was only after the peak T cell response that any repertoires were sampled. Only a handful of AZD1222 recipients, several in all, had baseline seropositivity. A mostly white British donor set with more females was recruited, and clonal diversity was possibly underestimated.

On this clone: Antigen specificity is unknown.

CDR3 length equals 15 residues. Germline values: CDR1 LNHDA, CDR2 SQIVND (reference sequence). The ends were cut back, 3 bases at V and 1 base at J, with 10 bases in the middle. The data were produced by immunoSEQ multiplex PCR, yet TCRdb's version contains in-frame clones alone and is incomplete. Among 150,000 to 200,000 clones, roughly 89% were seen once, and the ten largest hold under 2%. The sequence came from an adult in good health. The V and J genes are TRBV19 and TRBJ1-5; D is unresolved. The input for sequencing was peripheral blood, taken on day 0 of AZD1222 vaccination. Here the CDR3 reads CASSMSWLSNQPQHF. As DNA, the CDR3 is TGTGCCAGTAGTATGAGTTGGTTGAGCAATCAGCCCCAGCATTTT.